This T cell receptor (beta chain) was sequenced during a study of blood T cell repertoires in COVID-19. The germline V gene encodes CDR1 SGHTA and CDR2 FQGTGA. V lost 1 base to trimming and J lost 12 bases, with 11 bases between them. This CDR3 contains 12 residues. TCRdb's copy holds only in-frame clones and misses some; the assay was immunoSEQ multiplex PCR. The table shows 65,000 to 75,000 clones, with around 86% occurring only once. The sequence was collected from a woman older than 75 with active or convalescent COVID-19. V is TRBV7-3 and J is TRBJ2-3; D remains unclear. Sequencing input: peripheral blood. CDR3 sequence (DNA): TGTGCCAGCAGCTTAAATCCAGGCCACCAGTATTTT. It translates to CASSLNPGHQYF.